Listed below are T cell receptor beta chains from one sample, sequenced in a study of blood T cell repertoires in COVID-19. Repertoires were generated with immunoSEQ multiplex PCR, while TCRdb's copy carries only in-frame clones and drops some. Altogether some 130,000 clones are present, roughly 86% being singletons, with the ten largest covering 9.5% to 15%. Sequencing was carried out using peripheral blood. The receptors shown here come from a human donor in a cohort sampled during active COVID-19. Both conserved end residues are part of each CDR3. The D gene is left open where the match is weak. Not all rows give a size; the values are once, few, many and, for expanded clones, a class.

d_call: -
v_call: TRBV5-1
j_call: TRBJ1-1
clone_size: few
cdr3_aa: CASSLKGGAQTEAFF
cdr3_nt: TGCGCCAGCAGCTTGAAGGGCGGGGCACAAACTGAAGCTTTCTTT

d_call: -
v_call: TRBV18
j_call: TRBJ1-3
clone_size: -
cdr3_aa: CASSPRQGLDGNTIYF
cdr3_nt: TGTGCCAGCTCACCACGACAAGGTTTAGATGGAAACACCATATATTTT

d_call: -
v_call: TRBV6-5
j_call: TRBJ1-2
clone_size: -
cdr3_aa: CATQDSSLSYGYTF
cdr3_nt: TGTGCCACCCAGGACTCAAGTCTCTCCTATGGCTACACCTTC

d_call: -
v_call: TRBV5-1
j_call: TRBJ2-3
clone_size: -
cdr3_aa: CASSLVAGSTDTQYF
cdr3_nt: TGCGCCAGCAGCTTGGTTGCGGGCAGCACAGATACGCAGTATTTT

d_call: -
v_call: TRBV7-9
j_call: TRBJ1-1
clone_size: few
cdr3_aa: CASSYTGNTEAFF
cdr3_nt: TGTGCCAGCAGCTACACAGGGAACACTGAAGCTTTCTTT

d_call: -
v_call: TRBV20-1
j_call: TRBJ2-7
clone_size: -
cdr3_aa: CSAFNRDAQYF
cdr3_nt: TGCAGTGCATTTAACAGGGATGCGCAGTACTTC

d_call: TRBD1
v_call: TRBV2
j_call: TRBJ1-2
clone_size: -
cdr3_aa: CASSAGQGGGYTF
cdr3_nt: TGTGCCAGCAGCGCCGGACAGGGAGGTGGCTACACCTTC

d_call: -
v_call: TRBV19
j_call: TRBJ1-2
clone_size: -
cdr3_aa: CASSQQGGTWGYTF
cdr3_nt: TGTGCCAGTAGTCAACAAGGCGGAACATGGGGCTACACCTTC

d_call: TRBD1
v_call: TRBV12-5
j_call: TRBJ2-5
clone_size: -
cdr3_aa: CASGRTGTAKETQYF
cdr3_nt: TGTGCTAGTGGTCGAACCGGGACAGCTAAAGAGACCCAGTACTTC

d_call: -
v_call: TRBV4-1
j_call: TRBJ1-1
clone_size: -
cdr3_aa: CASSQGPTRNTEAFF
cdr3_nt: TGCGCCAGCAGCCAAGGCCCCACAAGAAACACTGAAGCTTTCTTT

d_call: -
v_call: TRBV6-5
j_call: TRBJ2-2
clone_size: -
cdr3_aa: CASSRQYNGELFF
cdr3_nt: TGTGCCAGCAGCCGACAGTATAACGGGGAGCTGTTTTTT

d_call: TRBD2
v_call: TRBV5-4
j_call: TRBJ2-5
clone_size: many
cdr3_aa: CASSLGGGLAEWETQYF
cdr3_nt: TGTGCCAGCAGCTTGGGAGGGGGACTAGCGGAATGGGAGACCCAGTACTTC

d_call: -
v_call: TRBV29-1
j_call: TRBJ2-7
clone_size: -
cdr3_aa: CSVKEGPTWTYEQYF
cdr3_nt: TGCAGCGTTAAGGAGGGTCCTACGTGGACCTACGAGCAGTACTTC

d_call: TRBD2
v_call: TRBV3-1/TRBV3-2
j_call: TRBJ2-2
clone_size: -
cdr3_aa: CASSQGGGNTGELFF
cdr3_nt: TGTGCCAGCAGCCAAGGCGGGGGGAACACCGGGGAGCTGTTTTTT

d_call: TRBD2
v_call: TRBV5-1
j_call: TRBJ2-3
clone_size: -
cdr3_aa: CASSWGTSGGDTQYF
cdr3_nt: TGCGCCAGCAGCTGGGGGACTAGCGGGGGTGATACGCAGTATTTT

d_call: TRBD1
v_call: TRBV2
j_call: TRBJ1-1
clone_size: -
cdr3_aa: CANRDRVFAEAFF
cdr3_nt: TGTGCCAACCGGGACAGGGTATTCGCTGAAGCTTTCTTT

d_call: -
v_call: TRBV6-5
j_call: TRBJ1-1
clone_size: few
cdr3_aa: CASSLDNSYGAFF
cdr3_nt: TGTGCCAGCAGCCTCGACAACTCGTACGGAGCTTTCTTT

d_call: TRBD2
v_call: TRBV4-1
j_call: TRBJ2-3
clone_size: -
cdr3_aa: CASSQVLGLAGPADTQYF
cdr3_nt: TGCGCCAGCAGCCAAGTTTTAGGGCTAGCGGGACCTGCAGATACGCAGTATTTT

d_call: -
v_call: TRBV6-5
j_call: TRBJ1-1
clone_size: -
cdr3_aa: CASSYSTVRNEAFF
cdr3_nt: TGTGCCAGCAGTTACTCCACCGTCAGAAACGAAGCTTTCTTT

d_call: TRBD1
v_call: TRBV6-6
j_call: TRBJ2-1
clone_size: -
cdr3_aa: CASRAGTGVDEQFF
cdr3_nt: TGTGCCAGCAGGGCGGGGACAGGGGTTGATGAGCAGTTCTTC

d_call: TRBD1
v_call: TRBV9
j_call: TRBJ1-1
clone_size: -
cdr3_aa: CASGTGGFGDTEAFF
cdr3_nt: TGTGCCAGCGGGACAGGGGGGTTCGGGGACACTGAAGCTTTCTTT

d_call: -
v_call: TRBV18
j_call: TRBJ2-2
clone_size: once
cdr3_aa: CASSPRAGNTGELFF
cdr3_nt: TGTGCCAGCTCACCGCGGGCAGGGAACACCGGGGAGCTGTTTTTT

d_call: -
v_call: TRBV30
j_call: TRBJ2-2
clone_size: -
cdr3_aa: CAWRPKTGNTGELFF
cdr3_nt: TGTGCCTGGAGACCCAAGACAGGGAACACCGGGGAGCTGTTTTTT

d_call: -
v_call: TRBV5-4
j_call: TRBJ2-1
clone_size: -
cdr3_aa: CASSLYWAGARGEQFF
cdr3_nt: TGTGCCAGCAGCTTGTATTGGGCGGGGGCCCGGGGGGAGCAGTTCTTC

d_call: TRBD2
v_call: TRBV5-1
j_call: TRBJ2-1
clone_size: -
cdr3_aa: CASSRSSGGGPYNEQFF
cdr3_nt: TGCGCCAGCAGCAGGTCTAGCGGGGGGGGACCCTACAATGAGCAGTTCTTC

d_call: TRBD1
v_call: TRBV2
j_call: TRBJ1-5
clone_size: few
cdr3_aa: CASSALRDSSNQPQHF
cdr3_nt: TGTGCCAGCAGTGCCCTCCGGGACAGTAGCAATCAGCCCCAGCATTTT

d_call: -
v_call: TRBV5-1
j_call: TRBJ2-1
clone_size: -
cdr3_aa: CASSLAGGRDSYNEQFF
cdr3_nt: TGCGCCAGCAGCTTGGCCGGGGGAAGGGACTCCTACAATGAGCAGTTCTTC

d_call: TRBD2
v_call: TRBV6-5
j_call: TRBJ2-1
clone_size: -
cdr3_aa: CASSPGGPGEQFF
cdr3_nt: TGTGCCAGCAGCCCGGGGGGGCCGGGTGAGCAGTTCTTC